The rows below give T cell receptor beta chains drawn from one sample of a study of T cell repertoires in cytomegalovirus infection. TCRdb processed the reads anew with MiXCR; each CDR3 protein has one entry. The table records 510,000 or so distinct CDR3 sequences, around a quarter of them present only once. The specimen was PBMCs. The receptors were sampled from a human donor in good health (CMV status not recorded). Some clones in this sample may be carry-over from other donors' samples. The CDR3 runs from the conserved cysteine through the conserved F or W. The order of the fields is J gene, V gene, D gene, clone size, CDR3 length, CDR3 protein, CDR3 DNA. The D gene is left open where the match is weak. Rows give clone size only sometimes, using once, few, many, or a class for an expanded clone.

J gene: TRBJ1-4; V gene: TRBV7-2; D gene: .; clone size: many; CDR3 length: 14; CDR3 protein: CASSFQGSGEKLFF; CDR3 DNA: TGTGCCAGCAGCTTCCAGGGTAGCGGCGAAAAACTGTTTTTT
J gene: TRBJ1-5; V gene: TRBV28; D gene: TRBD1; clone size: .; CDR3 length: 19; CDR3 protein: CASSQWTGVGMESNQPQHF; CDR3 DNA: TGTGCCAGCAGCCAGTGGACAGGGGTCGGAATGGAAAGCAATCAGCCCCAGCATTTT
J gene: TRBJ1-1; V gene: TRBV29-1; D gene: .; clone size: few; CDR3 length: 13; CDR3 protein: CSVVDSMNTEAFF; CDR3 DNA: TGCAGCGTGGTCGACAGCATGAACACTGAAGCTTTCTTT
J gene: TRBJ2-1; V gene: TRBV20-1; D gene: .; clone size: few; CDR3 length: 11; CDR3 protein: CSASSSVGQFF; CDR3 DNA: TGCAGTGCTAGCTCTAGCGTAGGGCAGTTCTTC
J gene: TRBJ2-3; V gene: TRBV6-2/TRBV6-3; D gene: TRBD2; clone size: .; CDR3 length: 16; CDR3 protein: CASSARRSGRSDTQYF; CDR3 DNA: TGTGCCAGCAGTGCCCGGCGGAGCGGGAGATCAGATACGCAGTATTTT
J gene: TRBJ2-1; V gene: TRBV7-2; D gene: TRBD1; clone size: once; CDR3 length: 15; CDR3 protein: CASSLDRGRINEQFF; CDR3 DNA: TGTGCCAGCAGTTTAGACAGGGGGCGCATCAATGAGCAGTTCTTC
J gene: TRBJ1-1; V gene: TRBV3-1; D gene: .; clone size: .; CDR3 length: 16; CDR3 protein: CASSQDRGGPNTEAFF; CDR3 DNA: TGTGCCAGCAGCCAAGATCGTGGCGGACCGAACACTGAAGCTTTCTTT
J gene: TRBJ2-6; V gene: TRBV7-6; D gene: TRBD1; clone size: .; CDR3 length: 13; CDR3 protein: CASSLGQSNVLTF; CDR3 DNA: TGTGCTAGCAGCTTGGGACAGAGCAACGTCCTGACTTTC
J gene: TRBJ2-7; V gene: TRBV5-4; D gene: TRBD2; clone size: few; CDR3 length: 15; CDR3 protein: CASSSTLAGGDEQYF; CDR3 DNA: TGTGCCAGCAGCTCCACCCTAGCGGGAGGGGACGAGCAGTACTTC
J gene: TRBJ1-2; V gene: TRBV14; D gene: .; clone size: .; CDR3 length: 12; CDR3 protein: CASSQAGYGYTF; CDR3 DNA: TGTGCCAGCAGCCAAGCGGGCTATGGCTACACCTTC
J gene: TRBJ2-7; V gene: TRBV29-1; D gene: TRBD1; clone size: few; CDR3 length: 14; CDR3 protein: CSVEYPDRAHEQYF; CDR3 DNA: TGCAGCGTTGAGTACCCGGACAGGGCTCACGAGCAGTACTTC
J gene: TRBJ1-2; V gene: TRBV6-1; D gene: TRBD1; clone size: .; CDR3 length: 14; CDR3 protein: CASSRTGQPYGYTF; CDR3 DNA: TGTGCCAGCAGTCGGACAGGACAACCCTATGGCTACACCTTC